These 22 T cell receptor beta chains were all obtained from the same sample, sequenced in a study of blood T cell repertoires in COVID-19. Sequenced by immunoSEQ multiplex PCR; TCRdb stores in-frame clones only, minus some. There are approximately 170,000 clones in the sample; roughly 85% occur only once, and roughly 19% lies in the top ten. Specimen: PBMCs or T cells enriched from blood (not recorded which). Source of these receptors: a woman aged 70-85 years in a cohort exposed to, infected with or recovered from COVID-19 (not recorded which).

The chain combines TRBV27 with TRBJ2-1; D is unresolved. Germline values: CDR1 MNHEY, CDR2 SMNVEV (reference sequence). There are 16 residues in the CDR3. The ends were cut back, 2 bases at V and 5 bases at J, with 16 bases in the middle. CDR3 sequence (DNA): TGTGCCAGCAGTTTAAAGATGCGGCAAAAGAACAATGAGCAGTTCTTC. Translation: CASSLKMRQKNNEQFF.

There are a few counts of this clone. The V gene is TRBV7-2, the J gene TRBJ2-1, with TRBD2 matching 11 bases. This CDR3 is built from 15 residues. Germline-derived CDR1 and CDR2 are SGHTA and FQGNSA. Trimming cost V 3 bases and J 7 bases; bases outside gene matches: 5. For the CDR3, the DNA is TGTGCCAGCAGCTTTAGCGGGAGGGCCTGGAATGAGCAGTTCTTC. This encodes CASSFSGRAWNEQFF.

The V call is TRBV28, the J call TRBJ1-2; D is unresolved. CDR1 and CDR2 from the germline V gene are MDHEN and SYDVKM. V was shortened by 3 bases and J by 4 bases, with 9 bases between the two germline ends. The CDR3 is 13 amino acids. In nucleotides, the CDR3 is TGTGCCAGCAGTTTCCCAGCGGTCTATGGCTACACCTTC. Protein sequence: CASSFPAVYGYTF.

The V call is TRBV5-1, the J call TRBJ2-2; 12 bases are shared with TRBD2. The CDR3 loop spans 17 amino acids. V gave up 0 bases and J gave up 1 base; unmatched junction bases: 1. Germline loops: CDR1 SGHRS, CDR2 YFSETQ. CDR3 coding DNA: TGCGCCAGCAGCTTGGGACTAGCGGGAGTGAACACCGGGGAGCTGTTTTTT. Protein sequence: CASSLGLAGVNTGELFF.

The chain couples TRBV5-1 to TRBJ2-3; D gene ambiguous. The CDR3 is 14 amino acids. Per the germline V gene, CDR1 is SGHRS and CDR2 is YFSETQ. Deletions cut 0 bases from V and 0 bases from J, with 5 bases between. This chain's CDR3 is CASSLGASTDTQYF. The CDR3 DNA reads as TGCGCCAGCAGCTTGGGGGCTAGCACAGATACGCAGTATTTT.

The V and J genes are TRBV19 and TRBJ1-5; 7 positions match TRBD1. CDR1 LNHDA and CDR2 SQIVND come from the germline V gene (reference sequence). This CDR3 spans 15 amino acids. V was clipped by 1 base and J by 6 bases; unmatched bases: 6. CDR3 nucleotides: TGTGCCAGTAGTATAGGGGGGGACAGAATTCAGCCCCAGCATTTT. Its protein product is CASSIGGDRIQPQHF.

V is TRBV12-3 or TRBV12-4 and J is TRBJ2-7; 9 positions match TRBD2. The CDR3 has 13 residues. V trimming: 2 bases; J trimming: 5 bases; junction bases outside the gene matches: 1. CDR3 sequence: CASSLLAGNEQYF. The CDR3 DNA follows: TGTGCCAGCAGTTTACTAGCGGGGAACGAGCAGTACTTC.

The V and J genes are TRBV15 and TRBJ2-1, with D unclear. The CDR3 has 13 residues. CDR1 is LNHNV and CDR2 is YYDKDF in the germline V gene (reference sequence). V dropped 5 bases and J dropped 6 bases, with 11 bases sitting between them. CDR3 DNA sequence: TGTGCCACCAGCCGCGAGGTAGCCAATGAGCAGTTCTTC. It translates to CATSREVANEQFF.

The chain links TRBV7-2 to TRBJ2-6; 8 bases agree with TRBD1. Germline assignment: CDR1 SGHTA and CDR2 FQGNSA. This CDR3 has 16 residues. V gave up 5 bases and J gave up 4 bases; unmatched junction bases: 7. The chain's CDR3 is CASSQAGGAGANVLTF. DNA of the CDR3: TGTGCCAGCAGCCAAGCAGGGGGCGCGGGGGCCAACGTCCTGACTTTC. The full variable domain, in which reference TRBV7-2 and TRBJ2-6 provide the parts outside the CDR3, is GAGVSQSPSNKVTEKGKDVELRCDPISGHTALYWYRQSLGQGLEFLIYFQGNSAPDKSGLPSDRFSAERTGGSVSTLTIQRTQQEDSAVYLCASSQAGGAGANVLTFGAGSRLTVL.

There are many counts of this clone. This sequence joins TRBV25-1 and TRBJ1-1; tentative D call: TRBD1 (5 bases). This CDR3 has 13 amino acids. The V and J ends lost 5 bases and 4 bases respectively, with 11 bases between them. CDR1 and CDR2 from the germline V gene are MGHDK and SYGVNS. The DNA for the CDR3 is TGTGCCAGCAGTCTGGGAAGGGGCACTGAAGCTTTCTTT. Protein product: CASSLGRGTEAFF.

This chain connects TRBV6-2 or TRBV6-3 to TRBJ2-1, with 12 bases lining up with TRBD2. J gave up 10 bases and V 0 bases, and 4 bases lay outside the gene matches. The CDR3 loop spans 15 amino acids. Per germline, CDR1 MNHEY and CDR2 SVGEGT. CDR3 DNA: TGTGCCAGCAGTTACTCGCTAGCGGGAGGGCCCGAGCAGTTCTTC. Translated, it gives CASSYSLAGGPEQFF.

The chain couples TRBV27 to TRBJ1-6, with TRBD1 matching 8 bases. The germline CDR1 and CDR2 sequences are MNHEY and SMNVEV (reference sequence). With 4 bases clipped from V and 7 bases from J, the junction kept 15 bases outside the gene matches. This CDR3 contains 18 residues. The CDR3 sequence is CASSSTAPRQGRNSPLHF. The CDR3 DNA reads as TGTGCCAGCAGTTCGACCGCCCCTAGACAGGGGAGGAATTCACCCCTCCACTTT.

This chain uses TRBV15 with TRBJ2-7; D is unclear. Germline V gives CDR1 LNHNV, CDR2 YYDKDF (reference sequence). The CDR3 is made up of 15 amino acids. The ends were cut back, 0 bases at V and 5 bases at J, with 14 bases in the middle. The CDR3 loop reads CATSRDSKHANEQYF. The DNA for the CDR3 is TGTGCCACCAGCAGAGATTCGAAGCACGCCAACGAGCAGTACTTC.

Here the CDR3 DNA reads TGTGCCAGCAGTCGAACAGGAAACTCCTACGAGCAGTACTTC. Its translation: CASSRTGNSYEQYF. V is TRBV7-2 and J is TRBJ2-7, with D possibly TRBD1 on 5 matching bases. The CDR3 has 14 amino acids. Germline-derived CDR1 and CDR2 are SGHTA and FQGNSA. Trimming took off 6 bases at V and 0 bases at J, with 12 bases between the two ends.

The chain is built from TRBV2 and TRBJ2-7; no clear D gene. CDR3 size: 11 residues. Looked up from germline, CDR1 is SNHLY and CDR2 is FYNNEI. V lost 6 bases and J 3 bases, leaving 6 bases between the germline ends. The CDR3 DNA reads TGTGCCAGCAGCGCTAACTACGAGCAGTACTTC. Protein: CASSANYEQYF.

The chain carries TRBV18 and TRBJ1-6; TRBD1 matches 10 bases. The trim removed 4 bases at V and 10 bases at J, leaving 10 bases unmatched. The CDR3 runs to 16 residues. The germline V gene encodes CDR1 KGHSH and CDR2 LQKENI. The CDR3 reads CASSQAGDRGGSPLHF. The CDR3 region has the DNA TGTGCCAGCTCACAGGCCGGGGACAGGGGAGGCTCACCCCTCCACTTT.

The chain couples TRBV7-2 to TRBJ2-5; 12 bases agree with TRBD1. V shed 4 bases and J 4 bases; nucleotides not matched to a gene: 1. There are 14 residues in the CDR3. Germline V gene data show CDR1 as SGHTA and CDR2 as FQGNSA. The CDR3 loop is CASSWDRGRETQYF. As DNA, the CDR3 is TGTGCCAGCAGCTGGGACAGGGGGCGAGAGACCCAGTACTTC.

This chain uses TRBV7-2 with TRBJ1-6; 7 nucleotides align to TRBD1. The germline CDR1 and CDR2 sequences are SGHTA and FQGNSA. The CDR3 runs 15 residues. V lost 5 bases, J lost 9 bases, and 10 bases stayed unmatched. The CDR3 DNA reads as TGTGCCAGCAGCCCTCGACAGGGAAGGAGTTCACCCCTCCACTTT. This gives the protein CASSPRQGRSSPLHF.

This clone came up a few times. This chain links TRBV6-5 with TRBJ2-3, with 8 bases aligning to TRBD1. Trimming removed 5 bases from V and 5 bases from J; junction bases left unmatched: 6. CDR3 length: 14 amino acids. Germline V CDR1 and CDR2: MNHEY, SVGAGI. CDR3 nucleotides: TGTGCCAGCAGTCACACAGGGGGGATAGATACGCAGTATTTT. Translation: CASSHTGGIDTQYF.

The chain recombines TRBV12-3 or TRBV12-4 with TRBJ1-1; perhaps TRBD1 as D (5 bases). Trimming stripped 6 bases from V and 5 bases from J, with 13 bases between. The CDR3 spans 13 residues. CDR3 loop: CASSPQGRTEAFF. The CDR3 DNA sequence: TGTGCCAGCAGCCCCCAGGGTCGGACTGAAGCTTTCTTT.

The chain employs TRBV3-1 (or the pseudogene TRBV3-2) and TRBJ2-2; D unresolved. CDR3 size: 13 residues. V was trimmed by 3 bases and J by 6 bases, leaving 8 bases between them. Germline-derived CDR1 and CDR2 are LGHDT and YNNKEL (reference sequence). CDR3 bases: TGTGCCAGCAGCCACCGACGGGCCGGGGAGCTGTTTTTT. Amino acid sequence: CASSHRRAGELFF.

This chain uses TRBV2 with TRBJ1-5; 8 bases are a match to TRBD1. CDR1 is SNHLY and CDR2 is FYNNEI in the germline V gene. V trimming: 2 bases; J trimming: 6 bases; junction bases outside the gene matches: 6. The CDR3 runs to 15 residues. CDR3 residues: CASSEQRTGTQPQHF. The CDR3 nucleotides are TGTGCCAGCAGTGAACAGAGGACAGGGACTCAGCCCCAGCATTTT.